A selection of T cell receptor beta chains follows, all from one sample in a study of T cells in Graves' hyperthyroidism and ophthalmopathy. Using its own MiXCR run on the multiplex PCR reads, TCRdb lists one record per CDR3 protein. The top ten hold approximately 8.7% of the sample, which has around 800,000 distinct CDR3 sequences, roughly 40% seen once. The sample consisted of blood. The receptors here all came from a man between 18 and 29 years old with Graves' hyperthyroidism. The CDR3 runs from the conserved cysteine through the conserved F or W. A D gene is named only where the DNA matches it firmly. Rows give clone size only sometimes, using once, few, many, or a class for an expanded clone.

>many|TRBV5-1|TRBJ1-1|NA
CASSLDPVPTEAFF
TGCGCCAGCAGCTTGGATCCCGTGCCCACTGAAGCTTTCTTT
>many|TRBV2|TRBJ1-4|TRBD1
CASSEAGDRGTEKLFF
TGTGCCAGCAGTGAAGCGGGGGACAGGGGTACGGAAAAACTGTTTTTT
>NA|TRBV29-1|TRBJ2-7|TRBD1
CSVVQQGAGNEQYF
TGCAGCGTTGTCCAGCAGGGGGCAGGGAACGAGCAGTACTTC
>NA|TRBV7-8|TRBJ2-2|NA
CASSLIEGDTGELFF
TGTGCCAGCAGCTTAATAGAGGGGGATACCGGGGAGCTGTTTTTT
>few|TRBV7-9|TRBJ1-3|NA
CASSFPRPHSGNTIYF
TGTGCCAGCAGCTTCCCTCGGCCCCACTCTGGAAACACCATATATTTT
>few|TRBV4-2|TRBJ2-7|TRBD2
CASSQDGPSGGRSSYEQYF
TGTGCCAGCAGCCAAGATGGTCCTAGCGGGGGAAGGAGCTCCTACGAGCAGTACTTC
>few|TRBV19|TRBJ1-5|NA
CASSKRQNNQPQHF
TGTGCCAGTAGTAAGCGGCAAAACAATCAGCCCCAGCATTTT
>many|TRBV25-1|TRBJ1-1|NA
CASSEGAGRVSEAFF
TGTGCCAGCAGTGAAGGGGCAGGGAGGGTTTCTGAAGCTTTCTTT
>once|TRBV11-2|TRBJ1-5|TRBD1
CASRRQGSSHQPQHF
TGTGCCAGCAGGAGACAGGGATCATCCCATCAGCCCCAGCATTTT
>NA|TRBV10-3|TRBJ1-1|NA
CASSYSGPENTEAFF
TGTGCCAGCAGTTACTCAGGCCCGGAGAACACTGAAGCTTTCTTT
>NA|TRBV7-2|TRBJ2-2|NA
CASSHLKAINTGELFF
TGTGCCAGCAGCCACTTGAAGGCTATTAACACCGGGGAGCTGTTTTTT
>NA|TRBV7-2|TRBJ2-5|TRBD2
CASSLGAGGGAHGETQYF
TGTGCCAGCAGCCTTGGAGCCGGCGGGGGGGCTCACGGGGAGACCCAGTACTTC
>NA|TRBV7-9|TRBJ2-5|NA
CASSAQQHLQETQYF
TGTGCCAGCAGTGCCCAACAGCACCTCCAAGAGACCCAGTACTTC
>NA|TRBV29-1|TRBJ1-1|NA
CSSEGQGRTEAFF
TGCAGCAGTGAGGGACAAGGGAGGACTGAAGCTTTCTTT
>many|TRBV19|TRBJ1-5|NA
CASSSTDSNQPQHF
TGTGCCAGTAGTAGCACGGATAGCAATCAGCCCCAGCATTTT
>NA|TRBV9|TRBJ2-7|TRBD1
CASSVSGTGFEQYF
TGTGCCAGCAGCGTTTCCGGGACAGGGTTCGAGCAGTACTTC
>NA|TRBV4-1|TRBJ1-5|TRBD1
CASSQETGTGNQPQHF
TGCGCCAGCAGCCAAGAAACTGGGACAGGAAATCAGCCCCAGCATTTT
>NA|TRBV25-1|TRBJ2-6|NA
CASSFLGISGANVLTF
TGTGCCAGCAGTTTTTTAGGGATCTCTGGGGCCAACGTCCTGACTTTC
>NA|TRBV12-5|TRBJ2-2|NA
CASGLVFGGGTGELFF
TGTGCTAGTGGTTTGGTATTCGGGGGCGGTACCGGGGAGCTGTTTTTT
>NA|TRBV6-1|TRBJ1-5|TRBD1
CASVGQGNQPQHF
TGTGCCAGCGTGGGACAGGGAAATCAGCCCCAGCATTTT
>NA|TRBV7-2|TRBJ1-1|TRBD1
CAMQGGLGEAFF
TGTGCCATGCAGGGGGGATTGGGTGAAGCTTTCTTT
>few|TRBV5-1|TRBJ1-2|NA
CASKEAGDNYGYTF
TGCGCCAGCAAGGAGGCAGGTGATAACTATGGCTACACCTTC
>few|TRBV9|TRBJ2-7|NA
CASTPPGVREQYF
TGTGCCAGCACCCCCCCAGGGGTCCGGGAGCAGTACTTC
>NA|TRBV6-1|TRBJ1-1|NA
CASFVQGIGTEAFF
TGTGCCAGCTTCGTACAGGGTATTGGGACTGAAGCTTTCTTT
>few|TRBV6-6|TRBJ1-1|NA
CASSYRPGLVTEAFF
TGTGCCAGCAGTTACCGCCCAGGGCTGGTTACTGAAGCTTTCTTT
>NA|TRBV20-1|TRBJ2-5|TRBD2
CSAGLTSGDQETQYF
TGCAGTGCGGGACTCACTAGCGGGGACCAAGAGACCCAGTACTTC
>many|TRBV29-1|TRBJ2-2|NA
CSVADLTGELFF
TGCAGCGTCGCGGACCTTACCGGGGAGCTGTTTTTT
>NA|TRBV19|TRBJ1-1|TRBD1
CASSKPGQGGPEAFF
TGTGCCAGTAGTAAACCGGGACAGGGTGGTCCTGAAGCTTTCTTT
>many|TRBV29-1|TRBJ1-1|NA
CSVERLGSEVPMNTEAFF
TGCAGCGTTGAACGCCTGGGGTCTGAGGTCCCCATGAACACTGAAGCTTTCTTT
>NA|TRBV9|TRBJ2-7|TRBD2
CASSDNGEAGAEQYF
TGTGCCAGCAGCGATAATGGGGAGGCGGGAGCCGAGCAGTACTTC
>NA|TRBV7-2|TRBJ2-5|TRBD1
CASSGGTGGGETQYF
TGTGCCAGCAGCGGGGGGACAGGGGGCGGAGAGACCCAGTACTTC
>NA|TRBV6-5|TRBJ1-4|TRBD1
CASSYSDRVNEKLFF
TGTGCCAGCAGTTATTCGGACAGGGTTAATGAAAAACTGTTTTTT
>many|TRBV7-9|TRBJ1-6|TRBD1
CASRQGAQNSPLHF
TGTGCCAGCAGACAGGGGGCGCAGAATTCACCCCTCCACTTT
>NA|TRBV2|TRBJ2-7|NA
CASVVGGEQYF
TGTGCCAGCGTGGTGGGGGGCGAGCAGTACTTC
>NA|TRBV6-5|TRBJ1-5|TRBD1
CASSLGTELSNQPQHF
TGTGCCAGCAGCCTTGGGACAGAACTTAGCAATCAGCCCCAGCATTTT
>NA|TRBV7-9|TRBJ1-6|TRBD1
CASSQVGDRRSSPLHF
TGCGCCAGCAGCCAAGTGGGGGACAGGCGAAGTTCACCCCTCCACTTT
>many|TRBV29-1|TRBJ1-1|TRBD1
CSVAYLTGATEAFF
TGCAGCGTGGCCTACCTTACAGGGGCCACTGAAGCTTTCTTT
>few|TRBV11-3|TRBJ1-6|NA
CASSFLGRANSPLHF
TGTGCCAGCAGTTTTTTGGGCAGGGCTAATTCACCCCTCCACTTT
>NA|TRBV20-1|TRBJ1-1|NA
CSARTQGNTEAFF
TGCAGTGCTAGGACACAGGGGAACACTGAAGCTTTCTTT
>NA|TRBV3-1|TRBJ2-7|NA
CASSTIHEQYF
TGTGCCAGCAGCACAATCCACGAGCAGTACTTC
>few|TRBV12-3/TRBV12-4|TRBJ2-7|TRBD1
CASSDRGLGEQYF
TGTGCCAGCAGCGACAGGGGGCTCGGCGAGCAGTACTTC
>NA|TRBV4-2|TRBJ2-7|TRBD2
CASSIRTSGGTYEQYF
TGTGCCAGCAGCATTCGGACTAGCGGGGGAACCTACGAGCAGTACTTC
>NA|TRBV7-9|TRBJ2-7|NA
CASSSSGGGRYEQYF
TGTGCCAGCAGCTCCTCGGGCGGGGGCAGGTACGAGCAGTACTTC
>few|TRBV20-1|TRBJ2-3|NA
CSARLPSTDTQYF
TGCAGTGCTCGCCTTCCTAGCACAGATACGCAGTATTTT
>NA|TRBV7-8|TRBJ2-5|NA
CASSPQGQPETQYF
TGTGCCAGCAGCCCCCAGGGGCAGCCAGAGACCCAGTACTTC
>NA|TRBV7-3|TRBJ1-1|TRBD1
CASSPYTGGYTEAFF
TGTGCCAGCAGCCCTTACACAGGGGGCTACACTGAAGCTTTCTTT
>once|TRBV14|TRBJ1-4|NA
CASSQGAGTNEKLFF
TGTGCCAGCAGCCAGGGGGCGGGAACTAATGAAAAACTGTTTTTT
>many|TRBV7-8|TRBJ2-7|NA
CASSLGGTAYEQYF
TGTGCCAGCAGCTTAGGCGGGACAGCCTACGAGCAGTACTTC
>NA|TRBV5-1|TRBJ1-6|TRBD1
CASSLGGQGNYNSPLHF
TGCGCCAGCAGCTTGGGGGGACAGGGAAACTATAATTCACCCCTCCACTTT
>many|TRBV2|TRBJ2-7|TRBD1
CASIQGAGSYEQYF
TGTGCCAGCATCCAGGGGGCAGGGAGCTACGAGCAGTACTTC
>NA|TRBV20-1|TRBJ2-2|NA
CSARGGVSGSTGELFF
TGCAGTGCTAGAGGGGGGGTTAGCGGATCCACCGGGGAGCTGTTTTTT
>many|TRBV25-1|TRBJ2-2|TRBD1
CATFDRAGELFF
TGTGCCACCTTCGACAGGGCGGGGGAGCTGTTTTTT
>many|TRBV19|TRBJ1-1|NA
CASTSPDTEAFF
TGTGCCAGTACTAGCCCGGACACTGAAGCTTTCTTT
>NA|TRBV7-9|TRBJ2-5|TRBD2
CASSHYTSGGAGETQYF
TGCGCCAGCAGCCATTACACTAGCGGGGGGGCAGGAGAGACCCAGTACTTC
>many|TRBV2|TRBJ1-4|NA
CASSEWEKLFF
TGTGCCAGCAGTGAGTGGGAAAAACTGTTTTTT